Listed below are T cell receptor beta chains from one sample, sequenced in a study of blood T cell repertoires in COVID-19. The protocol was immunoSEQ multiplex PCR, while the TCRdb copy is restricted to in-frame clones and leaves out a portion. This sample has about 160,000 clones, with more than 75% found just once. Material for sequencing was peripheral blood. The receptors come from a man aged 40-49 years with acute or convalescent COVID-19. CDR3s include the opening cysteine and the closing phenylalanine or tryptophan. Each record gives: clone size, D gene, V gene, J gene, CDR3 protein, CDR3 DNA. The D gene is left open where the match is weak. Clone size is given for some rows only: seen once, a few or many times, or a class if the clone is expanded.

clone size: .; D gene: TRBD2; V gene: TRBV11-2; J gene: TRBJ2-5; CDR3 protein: CASSPRLAGIQETQYF; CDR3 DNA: TGTGCCAGCAGCCCCCGACTAGCGGGGATCCAAGAGACCCAGTACTTC
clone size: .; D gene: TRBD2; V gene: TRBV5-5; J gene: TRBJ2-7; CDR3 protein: CASSSGTSGPYEQYF; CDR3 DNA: TGTGCCAGCAGCTCAGGGACTAGCGGCCCCTACGAGCAGTACTTC
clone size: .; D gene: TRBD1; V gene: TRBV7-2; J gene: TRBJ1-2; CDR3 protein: CASSSGTGAYGYTF; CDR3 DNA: TGTGCCAGCAGTTCCGGGACAGGGGCCTATGGCTACACCTTC
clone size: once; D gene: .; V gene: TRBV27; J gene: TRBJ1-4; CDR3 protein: CASSFGTATNEKLFF; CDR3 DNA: TGTGCCAGCAGTTTTGGTACTGCAACTAATGAAAAACTGTTTTTT
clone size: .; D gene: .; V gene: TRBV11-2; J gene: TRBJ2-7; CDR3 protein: CASSSGAGGPYEQYF; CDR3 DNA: TGTGCCAGCAGCTCGGGAGCTGGGGGACCCTACGAGCAGTACTTC
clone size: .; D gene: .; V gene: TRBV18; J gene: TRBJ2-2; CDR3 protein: CASSQQGPANTGELFF; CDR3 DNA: TGTGCCAGCTCACAACAGGGACCCGCGAACACCGGGGAGCTGTTTTTT
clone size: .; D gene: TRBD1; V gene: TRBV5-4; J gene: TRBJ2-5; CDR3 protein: CASSVSGTGFEETQYF; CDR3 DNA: TGTGCCAGCAGCGTTTCCGGGACAGGGTTCGAGGAGACCCAGTACTTC
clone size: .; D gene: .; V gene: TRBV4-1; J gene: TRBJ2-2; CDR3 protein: CASSLKRASTGELFF; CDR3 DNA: TGCGCCAGCAGCCTTAAGAGGGCAAGTACCGGGGAGCTGTTTTTT
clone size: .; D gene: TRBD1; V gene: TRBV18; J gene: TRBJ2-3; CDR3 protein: CASSPTGNELIDTQYF; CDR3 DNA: TGTGCCAGCTCACCGACAGGGAATGAGTTAATCGATACGCAGTATTTT
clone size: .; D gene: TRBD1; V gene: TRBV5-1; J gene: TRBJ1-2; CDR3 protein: CASSTGQGLRMDGYTF; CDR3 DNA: TGCGCCAGCAGCACTGGACAGGGACTCCGTATGGATGGCTACACCTTC
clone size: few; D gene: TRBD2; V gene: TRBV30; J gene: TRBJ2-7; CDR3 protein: CAWRPKRGASYEQYF; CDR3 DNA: TGTGCCTGGAGACCTAAGCGGGGGGCATCCTACGAGCAGTACTTC
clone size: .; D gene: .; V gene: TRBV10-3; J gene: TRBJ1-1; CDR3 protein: CAISEGGGNTEAFF; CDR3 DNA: TGTGCCATCAGTGAAGGGGGGGGGAACACTGAAGCTTTCTTT
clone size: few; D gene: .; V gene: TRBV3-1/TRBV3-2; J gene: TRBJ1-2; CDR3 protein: CASSQKTGTQTF; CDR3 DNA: TGTGCCAGCAGCCAAAAGACTGGGACTCAAACCTTC
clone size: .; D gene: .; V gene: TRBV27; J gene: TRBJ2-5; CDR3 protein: CASTATVGGIQETQYF; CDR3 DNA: TGTGCCAGCACCGCCACAGTAGGGGGAATCCAAGAGACCCAGTACTTC
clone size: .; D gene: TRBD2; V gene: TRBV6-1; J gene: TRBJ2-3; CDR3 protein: CASSGRLAGATSTDTQYF; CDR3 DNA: TGTGCCAGCAGTGGGCGACTAGCGGGAGCCACTAGCACAGATACGCAGTATTTT
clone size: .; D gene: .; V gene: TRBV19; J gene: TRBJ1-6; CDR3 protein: CASSEQHSSPLHF; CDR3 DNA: TGTGCCAGTAGTGAACAGCATAGTTCACCCCTCCACTTT
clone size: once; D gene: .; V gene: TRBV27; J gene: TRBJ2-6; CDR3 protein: CASSRTGQKMGGANVLTF; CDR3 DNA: TGTGCCAGCAGCCGTACGGGACAGAAAATGGGAGGTGCCAACGTCCTGACTTTC
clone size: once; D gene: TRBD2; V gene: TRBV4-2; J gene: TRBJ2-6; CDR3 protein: CASSQDSGGANVLTF; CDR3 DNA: TGTGCCAGCAGCCAAGATAGCGGGGGGGCCAACGTCCTGACTTTC
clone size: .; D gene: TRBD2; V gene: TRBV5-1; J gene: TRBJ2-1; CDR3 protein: CASSLFRGGSREQFF; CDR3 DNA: TGCGCCAGCAGCTTATTCCGGGGGGGCTCCAGAGAGCAGTTCTTC
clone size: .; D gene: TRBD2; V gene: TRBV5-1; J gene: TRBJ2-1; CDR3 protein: CASSLWTSGSSYNEQFF; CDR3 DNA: TGCGCCAGCAGCCTATGGACTAGCGGGAGCTCCTACAATGAGCAGTTCTTC
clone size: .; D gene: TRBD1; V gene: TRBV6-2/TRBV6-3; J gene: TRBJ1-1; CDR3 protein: CASSFTGGSFF; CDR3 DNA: TGTGCCAGCAGTTTCACAGGGGGTTCTTTCTTT
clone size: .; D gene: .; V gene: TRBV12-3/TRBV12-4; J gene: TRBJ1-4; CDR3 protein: CASSSGREKLFF; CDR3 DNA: TGTGCCAGCAGTTCGGGTCGGGAAAAACTGTTTTTT
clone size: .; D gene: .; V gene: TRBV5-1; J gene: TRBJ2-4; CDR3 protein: CASSLGSQTKNIQYF; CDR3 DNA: TGCGCCAGCAGCTTGGGATCTCAGACCAAAAACATTCAGTACTTC
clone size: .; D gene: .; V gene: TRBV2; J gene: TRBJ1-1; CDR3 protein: CASKLLAGGTEAFF; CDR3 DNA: TGTGCCAGCAAGCTGCTCGCCGGGGGGACTGAAGCTTTCTTT
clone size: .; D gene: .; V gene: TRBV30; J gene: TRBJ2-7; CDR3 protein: CAWSVGGQYEQYF; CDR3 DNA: TGTGCCTGGAGTGTCGGGGGGCAGTACGAGCAGTACTTC
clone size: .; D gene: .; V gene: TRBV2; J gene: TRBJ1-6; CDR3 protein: CASSEARASSYNSPLHF; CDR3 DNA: TGTGCCAGCAGTGAAGCGAGGGCTAGCTCCTATAATTCACCCCTCCACTTT
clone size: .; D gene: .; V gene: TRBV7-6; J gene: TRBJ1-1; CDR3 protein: CASSPQAGSNTEAFF; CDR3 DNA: TGTGCCAGCAGCCCCCAGGCGGGATCGAACACTGAAGCTTTCTTT
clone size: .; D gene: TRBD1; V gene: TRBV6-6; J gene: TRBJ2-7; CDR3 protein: CASRRQGASNEQYF; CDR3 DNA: TGTGCCAGCAGGAGACAGGGGGCCTCGAACGAGCAGTACTTC
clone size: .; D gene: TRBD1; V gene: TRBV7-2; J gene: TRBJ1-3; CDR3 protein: CASSLGFRGPGNTIYF; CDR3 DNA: TGTGCCAGCAGCTTAGGTTTCAGGGGGCCTGGAAACACCATATATTTT
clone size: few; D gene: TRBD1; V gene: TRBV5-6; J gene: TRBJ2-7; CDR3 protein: CASSPGQGIAYEQYF; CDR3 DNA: TGTGCCAGCAGCCCGGGACAGGGAATAGCCTACGAGCAGTACTTC
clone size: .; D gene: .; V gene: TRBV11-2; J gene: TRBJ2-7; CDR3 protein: CASSVSGGSSYEQYF; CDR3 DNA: TGTGCCAGCAGCGTTAGCGGAGGAAGCTCCTACGAGCAGTACTTC
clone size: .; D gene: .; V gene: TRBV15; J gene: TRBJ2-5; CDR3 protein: CATSRDLETQYF; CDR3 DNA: TGTGCCACCAGCAGAGATCTAGAGACCCAGTACTTC
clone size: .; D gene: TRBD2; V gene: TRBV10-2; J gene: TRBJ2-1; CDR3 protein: CASRLAGGVGNEQFF; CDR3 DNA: TGCGCCAGCAGACTAGCGGGGGGGGTAGGGAATGAGCAGTTCTTC